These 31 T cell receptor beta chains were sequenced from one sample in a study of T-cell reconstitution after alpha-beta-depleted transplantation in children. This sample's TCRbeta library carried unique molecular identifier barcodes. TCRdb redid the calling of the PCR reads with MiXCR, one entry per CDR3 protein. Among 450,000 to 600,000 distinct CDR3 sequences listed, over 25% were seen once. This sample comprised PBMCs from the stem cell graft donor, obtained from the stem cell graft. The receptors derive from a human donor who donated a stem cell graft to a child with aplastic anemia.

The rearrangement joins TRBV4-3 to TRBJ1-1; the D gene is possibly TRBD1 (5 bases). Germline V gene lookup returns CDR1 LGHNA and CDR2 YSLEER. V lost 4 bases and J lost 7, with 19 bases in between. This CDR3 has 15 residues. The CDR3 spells CASSPGEGTEGEAFF. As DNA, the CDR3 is TGCGCCAGCAGCCCCGGAGAGGGGACCGAGGGTGAAGCTTTCTTT.

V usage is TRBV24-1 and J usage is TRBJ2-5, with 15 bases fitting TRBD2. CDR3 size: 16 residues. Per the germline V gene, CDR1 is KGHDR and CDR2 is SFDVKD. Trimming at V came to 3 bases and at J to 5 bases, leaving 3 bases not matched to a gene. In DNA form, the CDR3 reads TGTGCCACCAGTGATCGTGGACTAGCGGGAGGGGAGACCCAGTACTTC. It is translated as CATSDRGLAGGETQYF.

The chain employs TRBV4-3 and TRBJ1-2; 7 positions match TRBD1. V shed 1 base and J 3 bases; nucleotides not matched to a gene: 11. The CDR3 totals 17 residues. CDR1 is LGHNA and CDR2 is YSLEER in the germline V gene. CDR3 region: CASSQARGAGGDYGYTF. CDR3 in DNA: TGCGCCAGCAGCCAAGCTCGTGGGGCAGGGGGGGACTATGGCTACACCTTC.

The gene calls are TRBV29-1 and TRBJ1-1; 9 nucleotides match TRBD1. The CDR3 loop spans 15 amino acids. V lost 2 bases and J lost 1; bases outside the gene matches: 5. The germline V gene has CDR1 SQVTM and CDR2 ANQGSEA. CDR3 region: CSVERDRVSNTEAFF. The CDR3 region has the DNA TGCAGCGTTGAAAGGGACAGGGTTTCGAACACTGAAGCTTTCTTT. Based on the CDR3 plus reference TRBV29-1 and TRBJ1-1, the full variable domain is SAVISQKPSRDICQRGTSLTIQCQVDSQVTMMFWYRQQPGQSLTLIATANQGSEATYESGFVIDKFPISRPNLTFSTLTVSNMSPEDSSIYLCSVERDRVSNTEAFFGQGTRLTVV.

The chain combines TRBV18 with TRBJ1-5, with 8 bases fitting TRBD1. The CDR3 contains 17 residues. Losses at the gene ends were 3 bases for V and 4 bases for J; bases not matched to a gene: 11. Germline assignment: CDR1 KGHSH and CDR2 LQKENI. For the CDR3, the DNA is TGTGCCAGCTCACCCGACCTTGACAGGGGCAAAAATCAGCCCCAGCATTTT. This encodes CASSPDLDRGKNQPQHF.

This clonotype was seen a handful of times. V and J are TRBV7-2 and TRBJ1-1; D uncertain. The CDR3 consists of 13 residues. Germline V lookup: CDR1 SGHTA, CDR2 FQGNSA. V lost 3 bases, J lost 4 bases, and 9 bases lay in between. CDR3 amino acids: CASSLSGLTEAFF. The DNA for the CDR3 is TGTGCCAGCAGCTTGTCCGGGCTCACTGAAGCTTTCTTT.

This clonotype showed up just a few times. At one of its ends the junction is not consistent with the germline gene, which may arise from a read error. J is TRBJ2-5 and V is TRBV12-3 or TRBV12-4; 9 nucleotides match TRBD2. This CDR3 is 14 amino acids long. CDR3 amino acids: CASRLAGVQETQYF. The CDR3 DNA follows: TGTGCCAGCAGATTAGCGGGAGTACAAGAGACCCAGTACTTC.

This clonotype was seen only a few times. The CDR3 nucleotides read TGCGCCAGCAGCTTGGAGCTAGCGGGAATCGGTGAGCAGTTCTTC. Translated, it gives CASSLELAGIGEQFF. The chain joins TRBV5-1 to TRBJ2-1; TRBD2 matches 9 bases. The CDR3 is made up of 15 amino acids. V was pared by 0 bases and J by 9 bases, with 7 bases of the junction left unmatched. From germline, CDR1 is SGHRS and CDR2 YFSETQ.

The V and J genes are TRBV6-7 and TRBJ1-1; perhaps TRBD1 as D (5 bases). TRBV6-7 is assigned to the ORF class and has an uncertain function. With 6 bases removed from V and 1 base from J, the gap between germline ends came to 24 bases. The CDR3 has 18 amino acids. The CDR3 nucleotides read TGTGCCAGCAGCCGCACTCCGGGACCAACTTGTTCGAACACTGAAGCTTTCTTT. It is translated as CASSRTPGPTCSNTEAFF.

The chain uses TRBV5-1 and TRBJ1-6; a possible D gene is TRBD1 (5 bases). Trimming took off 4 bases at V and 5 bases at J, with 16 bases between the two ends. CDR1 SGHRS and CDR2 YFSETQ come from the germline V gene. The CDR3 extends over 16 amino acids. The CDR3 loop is CASSLNWDRDNSPLHF. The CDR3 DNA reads TGCGCCAGCAGCCTGAACTGGGACCGCGATAATTCACCCCTCCACTTT. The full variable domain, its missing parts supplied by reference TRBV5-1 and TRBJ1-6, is KAGVTQTPRYLIKTRGQQVTLSCSPISGHRSVSWYQQTPGQGLQFLFEYFSETQRNKGNFPGRFSGRQFSNSRSEMNVSTLELGDSALYLCASSLNWDRDNSPLHFGNGTRLTVT.

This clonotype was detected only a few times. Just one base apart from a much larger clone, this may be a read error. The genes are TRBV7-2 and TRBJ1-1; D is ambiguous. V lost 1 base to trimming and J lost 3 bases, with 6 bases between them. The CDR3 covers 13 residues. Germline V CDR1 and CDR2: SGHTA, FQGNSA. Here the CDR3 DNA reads TGTGCCAGCAGCTTAGAACAGTACACTGAAGCTTTCTTT. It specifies CASSLEQYTEAFF.

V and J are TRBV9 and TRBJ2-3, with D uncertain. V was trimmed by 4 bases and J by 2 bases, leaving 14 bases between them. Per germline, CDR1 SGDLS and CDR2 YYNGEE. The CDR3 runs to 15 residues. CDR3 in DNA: TGTGCCAGCAGCCCCACCCTAGGTATCACAGATACGCAGTATTTT. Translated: CASSPTLGITDTQYF.

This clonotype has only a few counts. CDR3 DNA sequence: TGCGCCAGCAGCCCCCGGGGGGGGAACCACGAGCAGTACGTC. It is translated as CASSPRGGNHEQYV. The chain couples TRBV5-1 to TRBJ2-7, with 8 positions matching TRBD2. Germline-derived CDR1 and CDR2 are SGHRS and YFSETQ. The junction had 8 bases not matched to a gene; V was cut back by 4 bases and J by 5 bases. The CDR3 is made up of 14 amino acids.

The CDR3 spells CASSFSGGGEGYTF. The CDR3 DNA is TGTGCCAGCAGTTTTAGCGGTGGCGGGGAGGGCTACACCTTC. The chain recombines TRBV12-3 or TRBV12-4 with TRBJ1-2; D ambiguous. V lost 3 bases, J lost 8 bases, and 16 bases lay in between. The CDR3 is 14 residues long.

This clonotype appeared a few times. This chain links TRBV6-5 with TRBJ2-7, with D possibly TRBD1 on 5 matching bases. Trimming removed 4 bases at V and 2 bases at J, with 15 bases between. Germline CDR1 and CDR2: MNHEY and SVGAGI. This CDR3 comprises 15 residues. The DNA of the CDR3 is TGTGCCAGCAGTTTAAGACAGCCGGATCCCTACGAGCAGTACTTC. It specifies CASSLRQPDPYEQYF.

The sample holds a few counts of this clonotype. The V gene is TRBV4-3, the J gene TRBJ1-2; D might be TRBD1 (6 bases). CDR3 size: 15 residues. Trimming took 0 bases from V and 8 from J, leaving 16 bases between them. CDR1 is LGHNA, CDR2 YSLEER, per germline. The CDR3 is CASSQEPNRVEGYTF. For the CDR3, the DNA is TGCGCCAGCAGCCAAGAACCCAACAGGGTGGAAGGCTACACCTTC.

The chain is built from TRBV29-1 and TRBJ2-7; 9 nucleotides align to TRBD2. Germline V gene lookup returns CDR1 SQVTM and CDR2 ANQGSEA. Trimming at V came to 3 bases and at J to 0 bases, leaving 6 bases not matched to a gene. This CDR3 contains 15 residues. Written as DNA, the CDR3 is TGCAGCGTTGAGTTTCGCGGGAGGGCCTCCTACGAGCAGTACGTC. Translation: CSVEFRGRASYEQYV.

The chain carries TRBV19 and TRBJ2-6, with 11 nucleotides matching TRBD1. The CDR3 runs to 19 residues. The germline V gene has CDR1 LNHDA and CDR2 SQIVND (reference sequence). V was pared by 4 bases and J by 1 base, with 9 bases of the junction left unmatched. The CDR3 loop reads CASSRTGGFYFSGANVLTF. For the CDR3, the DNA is TGTGCCAGTAGTAGGACAGGGGGCTTTTACTTTTCTGGGGCCAACGTCCTGACTTTC.

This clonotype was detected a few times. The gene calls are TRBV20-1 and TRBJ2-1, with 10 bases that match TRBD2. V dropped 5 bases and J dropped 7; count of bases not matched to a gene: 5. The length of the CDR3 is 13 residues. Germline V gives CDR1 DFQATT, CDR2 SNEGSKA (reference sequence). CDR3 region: CSALGLAVNEQFF. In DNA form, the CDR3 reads TGCAGTGCTCTTGGACTAGCGGTTAATGAGCAGTTCTTC.

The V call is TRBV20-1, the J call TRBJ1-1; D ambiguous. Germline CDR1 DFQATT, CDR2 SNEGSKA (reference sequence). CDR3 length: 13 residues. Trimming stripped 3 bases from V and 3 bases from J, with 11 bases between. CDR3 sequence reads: CSASARRYTEAFF. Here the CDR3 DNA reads TGCAGTGCTAGTGCCCGGCGGTACACTGAAGCTTTCTTT.

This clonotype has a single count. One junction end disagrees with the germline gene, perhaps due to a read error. This CDR3 reads CASSPRTGKGGSPIHF. CDR3 DNA: TGTGCCAGCAGTCCACGAACAGGGAAGGGGGGCTCACCCATCCACTTT. The chain couples TRBV12-3 or TRBV12-4 to TRBJ1-6; tentatively, D is TRBD1 (6 bases). The CDR3 length is 16 residues.

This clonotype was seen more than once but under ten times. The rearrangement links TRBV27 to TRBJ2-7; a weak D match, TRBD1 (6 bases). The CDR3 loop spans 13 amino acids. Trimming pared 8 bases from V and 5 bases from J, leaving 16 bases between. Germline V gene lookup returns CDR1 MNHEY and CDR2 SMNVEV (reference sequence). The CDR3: CASGPRRGHEQYF. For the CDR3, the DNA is TGTGCCAGCGGCCCACGCAGGGGTCACGAGCAGTACTTC.

CDR3 residues: CASSPEGGAYNEQFF. In DNA, the CDR3 is TGTGCCAGCAGCCCTGAAGGGGGAGCCTACAATGAGCAGTTCTTC. The V gene is TRBV7-3, the J gene TRBJ2-1; maybe TRBD1 (6 bases). There are 15 residues in the CDR3. V lost 5 bases, J lost 2 bases, and 13 bases lay in between. CDR1 and CDR2 from the germline V gene are SGHTA and FQGTGA. Using reference TRBV7-3 and TRBJ2-1 for the parts outside the CDR3, the full variable domain is GAGVSQTPSNKVTEKGKYVELRCDPISGHTALYWYRQSLGQGPEFLIYFQGTGAADDSGLPNDRFFAVRPEGSVSTLKIQRTERGDSAVYLCASSPEGGAYNEQFFGPGTRLTVL.

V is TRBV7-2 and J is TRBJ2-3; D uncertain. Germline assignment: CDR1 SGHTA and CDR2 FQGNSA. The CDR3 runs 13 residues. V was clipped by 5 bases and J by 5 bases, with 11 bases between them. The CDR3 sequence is CASSTYTLDTQYF. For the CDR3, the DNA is TGTGCCAGCAGCACCTACACGTTAGATACGCAGTATTTT.

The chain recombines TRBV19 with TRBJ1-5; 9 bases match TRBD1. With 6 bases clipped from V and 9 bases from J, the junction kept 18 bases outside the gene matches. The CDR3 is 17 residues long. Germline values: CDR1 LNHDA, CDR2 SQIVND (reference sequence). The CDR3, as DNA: TGTGCCAGTAGCCTCGGGGGGACAGGGCTATACGGAGCGCCCCAGCATTTT. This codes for CASSLGGTGLYGAPQHF.

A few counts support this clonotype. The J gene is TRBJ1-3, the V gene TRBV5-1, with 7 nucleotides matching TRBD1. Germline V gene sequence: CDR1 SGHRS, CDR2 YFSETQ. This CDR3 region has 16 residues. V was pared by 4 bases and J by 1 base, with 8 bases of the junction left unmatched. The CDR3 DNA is TGCGCCAGCAGCCCATCTCAGGGACAGTCTGGAAACACCATATATTTT. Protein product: CASSPSQGQSGNTIYF. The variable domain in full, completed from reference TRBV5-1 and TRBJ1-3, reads KAGVTQTPRYLIKTRGQQVTLSCSPISGHRSVSWYQQTPGQGLQFLFEYFSETQRNKGNFPGRFSGRQFSNSRSEMNVSTLELGDSALYLCASSPSQGQSGNTIYFGEGSWLTVV.

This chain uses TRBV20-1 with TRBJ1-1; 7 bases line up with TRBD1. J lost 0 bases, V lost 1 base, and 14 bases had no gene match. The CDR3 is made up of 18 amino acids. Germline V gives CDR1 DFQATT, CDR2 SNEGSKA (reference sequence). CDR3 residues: CSARAGTALLGVNTEAFF. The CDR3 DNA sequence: TGCAGTGCTAGAGCCGGGACAGCGTTGCTCGGGGTGAACACTGAAGCTTTCTTT.

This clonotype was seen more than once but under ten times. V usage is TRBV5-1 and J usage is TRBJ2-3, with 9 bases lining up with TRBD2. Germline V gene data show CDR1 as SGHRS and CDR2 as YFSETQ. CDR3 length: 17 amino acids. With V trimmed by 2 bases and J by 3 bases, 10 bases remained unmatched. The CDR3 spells CASSFLVAGEGTDTQYF. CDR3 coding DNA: TGCGCCAGCAGCTTCCTCGTAGCGGGAGAAGGTACAGATACGCAGTATTTT.

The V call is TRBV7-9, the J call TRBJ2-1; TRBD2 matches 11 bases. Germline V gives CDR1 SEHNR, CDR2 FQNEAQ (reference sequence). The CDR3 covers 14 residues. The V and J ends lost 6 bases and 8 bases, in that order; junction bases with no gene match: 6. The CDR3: CASRRLAGFHEQFF. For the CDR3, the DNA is TGTGCCAGCAGGCGACTAGCGGGATTCCATGAGCAGTTCTTC. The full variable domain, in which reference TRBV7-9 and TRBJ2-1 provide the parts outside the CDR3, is DTGVSQNPRHKITKRGQNVTFRCDPISEHNRLYWYRQTLGQGPEFLTYFQNEAQLEKSRLLSDRFSAERPKGSFSTLEIQRTEQGDSAMYLCASRRLAGFHEQFFGPGTRLTVL.

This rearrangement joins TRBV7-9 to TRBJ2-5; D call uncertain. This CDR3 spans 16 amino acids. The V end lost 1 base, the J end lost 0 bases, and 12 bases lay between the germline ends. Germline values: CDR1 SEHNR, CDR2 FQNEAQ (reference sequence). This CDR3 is CASSLDGVADQETQYF. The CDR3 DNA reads TGTGCCAGCAGCTTAGATGGGGTGGCGGACCAAGAGACCCAGTACTTC.

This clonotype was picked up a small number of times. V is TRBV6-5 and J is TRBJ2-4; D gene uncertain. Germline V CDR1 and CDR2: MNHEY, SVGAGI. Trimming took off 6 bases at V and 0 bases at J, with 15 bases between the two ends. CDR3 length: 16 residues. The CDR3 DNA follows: TGTGCCAGCAGCTTAGAGCGTGGGCTAGCCAAAAACATTCAGTACTTC. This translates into CASSLERGLAKNIQYF.